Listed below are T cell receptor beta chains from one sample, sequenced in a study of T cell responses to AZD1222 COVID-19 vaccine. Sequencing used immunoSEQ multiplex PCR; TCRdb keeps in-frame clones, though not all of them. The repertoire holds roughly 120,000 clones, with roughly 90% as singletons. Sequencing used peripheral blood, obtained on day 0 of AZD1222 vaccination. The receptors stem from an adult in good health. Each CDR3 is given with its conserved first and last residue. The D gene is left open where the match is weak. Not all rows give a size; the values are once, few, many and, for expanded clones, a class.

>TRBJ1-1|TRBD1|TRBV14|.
CASSHTTGAYEAFF
TGTGCCAGCAGCCACACGACAGGGGCTTACGAAGCTTTCTTT
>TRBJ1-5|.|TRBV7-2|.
CASSSDQRYSNQPQHF
TGTGCCAGCAGCTCAGACCAGCGATATAGCAATCAGCCCCAGCATTTT
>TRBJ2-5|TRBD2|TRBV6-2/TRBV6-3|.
CASSSVAGGGETQYF
TGTGCCAGCAGTTCCGTAGCGGGGGGGGGAGAGACCCAGTACTTC
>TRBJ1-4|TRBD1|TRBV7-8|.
CASSLVVGTVNNEKLFF
TGTGCCAGCAGCTTAGTGGTGGGGACAGTCAATAATGAAAAACTGTTTTTT
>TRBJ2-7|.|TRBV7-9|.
CASSPGHSDEQYF
TGTGCCAGCAGTCCGGGACACAGTGACGAGCAGTACTTC
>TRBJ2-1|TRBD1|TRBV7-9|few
CASDRGGEQFF
TGTGCCAGCGACAGGGGGGGTGAGCAGTTCTTC
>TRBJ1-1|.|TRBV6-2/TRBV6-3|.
CASSARVGTEAFF
TGTGCCAGCAGTGCACGGGTTGGGACTGAAGCTTTCTTT
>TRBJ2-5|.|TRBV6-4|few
CASETQYF
TGTGCCAGCGAGACCCAGTACTTC
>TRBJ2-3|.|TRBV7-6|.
CASSWGINTDTQYF
TGTGCCAGCAGCTGGGGAATAAACACAGATACGCAGTATTTT
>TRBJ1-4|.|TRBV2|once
CASSQLGQGNEKLFF
TGTGCCAGCAGTCAATTAGGACAAGGAAATGAAAAACTGTTTTTT
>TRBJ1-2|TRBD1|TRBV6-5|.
CASSYSRTGGGYGYTF
TGTGCCAGCAGTTACTCGCGCACAGGGGGCGGCTATGGCTACACCTTC
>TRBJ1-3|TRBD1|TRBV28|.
CASSLLQGDNTIYF
TGTGCCAGCAGTTTATTACAGGGGGACAACACCATATATTTT
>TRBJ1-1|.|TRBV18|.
CASSSTKTGEAFF
TGTGCCAGCTCGTCTACTAAAACCGGTGAAGCTTTCTTT
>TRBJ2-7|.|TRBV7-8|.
CASSLVPLLTYEQYF
TGTGCCAGCAGCTTAGTTCCGCTACTAACCTACGAGCAGTACTTC
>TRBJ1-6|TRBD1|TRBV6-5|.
CAGRKTQGQGSPLHF
TGTGCCGGCAGGAAGACACAGGGACAGGGTTCACCCCTCCACTTT
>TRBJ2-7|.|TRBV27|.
CASSPPLGYEQYF
TGTGCCAGCAGTCCCCCCCTAGGCTACGAGCAGTACTTC
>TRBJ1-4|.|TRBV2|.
CASSGDLGALFF
TGTGCCAGCAGTGGCGACTTGGGCGCCCTGTTTTTT
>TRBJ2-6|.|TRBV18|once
CASSPQGGGTNVLTF
TGTGCCAGCTCACCACAGGGTGGCGGAACCAACGTCCTGACTTTC
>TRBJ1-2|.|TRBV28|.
CASSRTATEGYTF
TGTGCCAGCAGCCGGACAGCGACTGAGGGCTACACCTTC
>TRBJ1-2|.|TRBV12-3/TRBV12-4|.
CASSLERRYTF
TGTGCCAGCAGTTTAGAGAGGCGCTACACCTTC
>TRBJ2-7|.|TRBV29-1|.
CSVRSGAGEQYF
TGCAGCGTTCGGTCAGGGGCGGGCGAGCAGTACTTC
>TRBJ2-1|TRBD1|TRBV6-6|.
CASRPGTVNEQFF
TGTGCCAGCAGACCCGGGACAGTCAATGAGCAGTTCTTC
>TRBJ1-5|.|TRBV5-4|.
CASSLSADQPQHF
TGTGCCAGCAGCTTGTCGGCAGATCAGCCCCAGCATTTT
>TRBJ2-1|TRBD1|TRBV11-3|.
CASSLEGQEYNEQFF
TGTGCCAGCAGCTTAGAGGGACAGGAATACAATGAGCAGTTCTTC
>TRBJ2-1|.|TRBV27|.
CASSLQGRYNEQFF
TGTGCCAGCAGTTTGCAGGGACGGTACAATGAGCAGTTCTTC
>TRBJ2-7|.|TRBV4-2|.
CASSQENSLDEQYF
TGTGCCAGCAGCCAAGAGAATAGCTTGGACGAGCAGTACTTC
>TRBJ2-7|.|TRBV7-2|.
CASSLGGDEQYF
TGTGCCAGCAGCTTAGGGGGGGACGAGCAGTACTTC
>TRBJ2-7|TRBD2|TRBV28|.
CASSLTSGNYEQYF
TGTGCCAGCAGTTTGACTAGCGGAAACTACGAGCAGTACTTC
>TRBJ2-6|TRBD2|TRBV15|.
CATSRALAGLSGANVLTF
TGTGCCACCAGCAGAGCGCTAGCGGGTCTCTCTGGGGCCAACGTCCTGACTTTC
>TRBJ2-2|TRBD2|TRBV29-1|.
CSAPGLAGVGSGELFF
TGCAGCGCCCCTGGGCTAGCGGGAGTTGGATCCGGGGAGCTGTTTTTT
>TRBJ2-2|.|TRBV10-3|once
CATSGGQKDTGELFF
TGTGCCACCAGTGGGGGGCAAAAAGACACCGGGGAGCTGTTTTTT
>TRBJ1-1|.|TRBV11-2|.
CASSISGGGTEAFF
TGTGCCAGCAGCATAAGCGGGGGTGGCACTGAAGCTTTCTTT
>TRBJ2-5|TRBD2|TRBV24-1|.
CATSDPLELAGDETQYF
TGTGCCACCAGTGACCCGCTTGAACTAGCGGGAGATGAGACCCAGTACTTC
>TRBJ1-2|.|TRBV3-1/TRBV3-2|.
CASSLTGTQGSYGYTF
TGTGCCAGCAGCCTAACCGGGACGCAAGGATCCTATGGCTACACCTTC
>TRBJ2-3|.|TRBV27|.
CASSFIKGGYTDTQYF
TGTGCCAGCAGTTTTATTAAAGGGGGGTACACAGATACGCAGTATTTT
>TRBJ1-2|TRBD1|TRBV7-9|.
CASSPAPGQGRGYGYTF
TGTGCCAGCAGCCCAGCCCCGGGACAGGGGCGAGGCTATGGCTACACCTTC
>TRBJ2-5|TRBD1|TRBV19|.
CASSIKGQGRGTQYF
TGTGCCAGTAGTATAAAGGGACAGGGTAGGGGGACCCAGTACTTC
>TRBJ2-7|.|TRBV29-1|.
CSVANRTAAYEQYF
TGCAGCGTTGCAAATCGAACCGCGGCCTACGAGCAGTACTTC
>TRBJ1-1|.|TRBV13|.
CASSLRSGNTEAFF
TGTGCCAGCAGCTTAAGGTCAGGGAACACTGAAGCTTTCTTT
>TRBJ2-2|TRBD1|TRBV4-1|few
CASSQRTGGYNAGELFF
TGCGCCAGCAGCCAAAGGACAGGGGGCTATAATGCCGGGGAGCTGTTTTTT
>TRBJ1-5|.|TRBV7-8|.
CASSLYRIGNQPQHF
TGTGCCAGCAGCTTATACAGGATCGGCAATCAGCCCCAGCATTTT
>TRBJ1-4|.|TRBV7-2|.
CASSLGGGDEKLFF
TGTGCCAGCAGCTTAGGGGGAGGAGATGAAAAACTGTTTTTT
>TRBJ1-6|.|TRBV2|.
CASSVYSPLHF
TGTGCCAGCAGTGTCTATTCACCCCTCCACTTT
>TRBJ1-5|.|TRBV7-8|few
CASSLAGGNQPQHF
TGTGCCAGCAGCTTAGCGGGGGGCAATCAGCCCCAGCATTTT
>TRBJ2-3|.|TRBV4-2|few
CASSQEFRSTDTQYF
TGTGCCAGCAGCCAAGAGTTCCGTAGCACAGATACGCAGTATTTT
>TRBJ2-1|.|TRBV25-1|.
CASSELYEQFF
TGTGCCAGCAGTGAATTGTATGAGCAGTTCTTC
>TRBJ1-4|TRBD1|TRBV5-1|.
CASSLGHGQGNEKLFF
TGCGCCAGCAGCTTGGGCCATGGACAGGGTAATGAAAAACTGTTTTTT
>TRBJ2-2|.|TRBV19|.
CASSKMVLAGTGELFF
TGTGCCAGTAGTAAAATGGTTCTAGCCGGGACCGGGGAGCTGTTTTTT
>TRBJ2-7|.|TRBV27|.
CASSLGRGSYEQYF
TGTGCCAGCAGTCTCGGACGGGGGTCCTACGAGCAGTACTTC
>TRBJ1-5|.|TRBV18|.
CASSPAQAQTTMEPQHF
TGTGCCAGCTCACCAGCCCAGGCGCAGACCACCATGGAGCCCCAGCATTTT
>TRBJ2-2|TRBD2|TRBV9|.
CASSVGLAVTGELFF
TGTGCCAGCAGCGTAGGACTAGCGGTGACCGGGGAGCTGTTTTTT
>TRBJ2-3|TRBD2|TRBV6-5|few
CASSPLAGAGDTQYF
TGTGCCAGCAGTCCACTAGCGGGAGCAGGAGATACGCAGTATTTT
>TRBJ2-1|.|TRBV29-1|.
CSVSWGGQEQFF
TGCAGCGTTAGCTGGGGTGGACAGGAGCAGTTCTTC